This T cell receptor beta chain comes out of a study of monozygotic twins with inflammatory bowel disease. The CDR3 covers 15 residues. The germline CDR1 and CDR2 sequences are DFQATT and SNEGSKA (reference sequence). Reprocessing the 5' RACE reads, TCRdb reports a single entry for every CDR3 protein and omits DNA. This sample's table reports 350,000 to 550,000 distinct CDR3 sequences. The J gene is TRBJ2-1, the V gene TRBV20-1; checking the TCRdb D call of TRBD1 is not possible without DNA. This receptor was obtained from a human donor with ulcerative colitis or Crohn's disease, or a healthy co-twin of an affected twin (not recorded which). Sequencing used blood. The CDR3 loop is CSASDRGGRGNEQFF.